The 20 T cell receptor beta chains presented below share a single source sample, sequenced in a study of PD-L1 blockade in urothelial cancer. Only in-frame clones appear in the TCRdb table, and some are missing; sequencing was by immunoSEQ multiplex PCR. The repertoire holds about 87,000 clones, with about 89% as singletons. This sample's time point: pretreatment peripheral blood. The input for sequencing was PBMCs, taken around atezolizumab (anti-PD-L1) treatment. These receptors were collected from a woman aged 80 or over with urothelial cancer.

This clone was observed a single time. The rearrangement joins TRBV5-1 to TRBJ2-3; possibly TRBD2 for D (5 bases). In germline, CDR1 is SGHRS, CDR2 YFSETQ. The CDR3 is 14 amino acids. V shed 0 bases and J shed 4 bases, with 9 bases lying between them. The CDR3 sequence: CASSLAGKADTQYF. The CDR3, as DNA: TGCGCCAGCAGCTTGGCGGGGAAGGCAGATACGCAGTATTTT.

This clone was seen a single time. This chain connects TRBV4-1 to TRBJ2-7; maybe TRBD2 (5 bases). Germline loops: CDR1 MGHRA, CDR2 YSYEKL. The CDR3 covers 13 residues. V was cut by 0 bases and J by 7 bases, with 10 bases left in between. CDR3 nucleotide sequence: TGCGCCAGCAGCCAAGATCGAGGGATGGAGCAGTACTTC. This gives the protein CASSQDRGMEQYF.

The CDR3 DNA reads TGTGCCAGCAGCACCCGACAGGGGTCTGCCAAAAACATTCAGTACTTC. Its protein product is CASSTRQGSAKNIQYF. This sequence joins TRBV7-8 and TRBJ2-4; TRBD1 agrees at 8 bases. The germline V gene encodes CDR1 SGHVS and CDR2 FQNEAQ. The CDR3 loop spans 16 amino acids. J gave up 1 base and V 5 bases, and 7 bases lay outside the gene matches.

The rearrangement joins TRBV28 to TRBJ2-7; 9 nucleotides line up with TRBD1. Per the germline V gene, CDR1 is MDHEN and CDR2 is SYDVKM. With 5 bases clipped from V and 3 bases from J, the junction kept 11 bases outside the gene matches. The CDR3 has 16 amino acids. The CDR3: CASSPPRDRVYYEQYF. The CDR3, as DNA: TGTGCCAGCAGTCCACCCCGGGACAGGGTTTACTACGAGCAGTACTTC.

The chain recombines TRBV2 with TRBJ1-1; 10 bases align to TRBD1. This CDR3 has 13 amino acids. The germline CDR1 and CDR2 sequences are SNHLY and FYNNEI. V lost 4 bases, J lost 5 bases, and 1 base stayed unmatched. The CDR3 reads CASSGQGATEAFF. The DNA for the CDR3 is TGTGCCAGCAGTGGACAGGGGGCGACTGAAGCTTTCTTT.

V is TRBV28 and J is TRBJ1-2; possible D gene TRBD1, 6 bases. In germline, CDR1 is MDHEN, CDR2 SYDVKM. The CDR3 spans 14 residues. Trimming pared 5 bases from V and 4 bases from J, leaving 14 bases between. Here the CDR3 reads CASSPPLDSYGYTF. The CDR3 DNA reads TGTGCCAGCAGTCCGCCCCTGGACAGCTATGGCTACACCTTC.

V is TRBV13 and J is TRBJ1-2; D is unresolved. Trimming shortened V by 4 bases and J by 0 bases, and 9 bases separated the two germline ends. CDR1 and CDR2 (germline): PRHDT, FYEKMQ (reference sequence). This CDR3 is built from 14 residues. The CDR3 nucleotides read TGTGCCAGCAGCTCACAGCCCACTAACTATGGCTACACCTTC. It encodes CASSSQPTNYGYTF.

This chain connects TRBV18 to TRBJ2-5; D ambiguous. The length of the CDR3 is 14 residues. CDR1 KGHSH and CDR2 LQKENI come from the germline V gene. V dropped 3 bases and J dropped 5 bases, with 13 bases sitting between them. CDR3 amino acids: CASSPPAQAETQYF. CDR3 bases: TGTGCCAGCTCACCCCCGGCCCAGGCGGAGACCCAGTACTTC.

The chain links TRBV18 to TRBJ1-3, with 7 bases that match TRBD1. The germline V gene encodes CDR1 KGHSH and CDR2 LQKENI. Germline trimming cut 6 bases from V and 3 bases from J; bases unmatched to any gene: 5. CDR3 length equals 14 residues. The CDR3 nucleotides are TGTGCCAGCTCCCTTGGGACAGATGGAAACACCATATATTTT. It codes for CASSLGTDGNTIYF.

The J gene is TRBJ1-3, the V gene TRBV30, with D possibly TRBD1 on 5 matching bases. The CDR3 runs 12 residues. V was trimmed by 3 bases and J by 11 bases, leaving 14 bases between them. Germline lookup yields CDR1 GTSNPN and CDR2 SVGIG (reference sequence). CDR3 loop: CAWSAAGFSIYF. In nucleotides, the CDR3 is TGTGCCTGGAGCGCGGCAGGGTTTTCCATATATTTT. Using reference TRBV30 and TRBJ1-3 for the parts outside the CDR3, the full variable domain is SQTIHQWPATLVQPVGSPLSLECTVEGTSNPNLYWYRQAAGRGLQLLFYSVGIGQISSEVPQNLSASRPQDRQFILSSKKLLLSDSGFYLCAWSAAGFSIYFGEGSWLTVV.

This rearrangement joins TRBV19 to TRBJ2-6, with TRBD2 identical over 9 bases. The germline CDR1 and CDR2 sequences are LNHDA and SQIVND (reference sequence). With 5 bases clipped from V and 2 bases from J, the junction kept 4 bases outside the gene matches. The CDR3 contains 16 residues. Here the CDR3 reads CASSSRGGAGANVLTF. In DNA, the CDR3 is TGTGCCAGTAGTTCGCGGGGGGGTGCTGGGGCCAACGTCCTGACTTTC.

V gene TRBV6-1 combines with J gene TRBJ2-5; D possibly corresponds to TRBD2 (6 bases). V dropped 4 bases and J dropped 9 bases, with 9 bases sitting between them. The CDR3 is made up of 11 amino acids. CDR1 is MNHNS, CDR2 SASEGT, per germline. The CDR3 DNA follows: TGTGCCAGCAGTGCAAGGAGGGCCCAGTACTTC. This sequence encodes CASSARRAQYF.

The chain has TRBV7-9 and TRBJ2-5; D may be TRBD2 (6 bases). The V end lost 3 bases, the J end lost 3 bases, and 14 bases lay between the germline ends. CDR3 length equals 15 residues. The V gene's germline CDR1 is SEHNR and CDR2 FQNEAQ (reference sequence). CDR3 DNA sequence: TGTGCCAGCAGCTTGTATAATAGCGGAGAAGAGACCCAGTACTTC. The encoded protein is CASSLYNSGEETQYF.

The gene calls are TRBV7-2 and TRBJ1-5, with TRBD1 matching 7 bases. CDR1 and CDR2 from the germline V gene are SGHTA and FQGNSA. CDR3 length: 15 residues. V dropped 2 bases and J dropped 5; count of bases not matched to a gene: 6. CDR3 residues: CASSLRQGLYQPQHF. The CDR3 DNA follows: TGTGCCAGCAGCTTAAGACAGGGACTCTATCAGCCCCAGCATTTT.

The rearrangement joins TRBV5-1 to TRBJ2-5, with 11 bases that match TRBD2. The junction had 7 bases not matched to a gene; V was cut back by 3 bases and J by 3 bases. CDR1 SGHRS and CDR2 YFSETQ come from the germline V gene. The CDR3 loop spans 16 amino acids. CDR3 loop: CASSSIAGGGKETQYF. The CDR3 bases are TGCGCCAGCAGCTCAATAGCGGGAGGGGGTAAAGAGACCCAGTACTTC. Supplemented by reference TRBV5-1 and TRBJ2-5, the full variable domain reads KAGVTQTPRYLIKTRGQQVTLSCSPISGHRSVSWYQQTPGQGLQFLFEYFSETQRNKGNFPGRFSGRQFSNSRSEMNVSTLELGDSALYLCASSSIAGGGKETQYFGPGTRLLVL.

This rearrangement joins TRBV7-3 to TRBJ1-1, with D unclear. In germline, CDR1 is SGHTA, CDR2 FQGTGA. CDR3 length equals 14 residues. The V gene lost 7 bases and the J gene lost 2 bases, with 14 bases spanning the gap. The CDR3 reads CASTTRASNTEAFF. The CDR3 coding sequence is TGTGCCAGCACCACCCGCGCATCAAACACTGAAGCTTTCTTT.

DNA for the CDR3: TGTGCCAGCAGTGCTAGCGGCATTACCTACGAGCAGTACTTC. Its protein is CASSASGITYEQYF. The chain carries TRBV28 and TRBJ2-7, with 7 nucleotides matching TRBD2. The CDR3 length is 14 residues. Germline-derived CDR1 and CDR2 are MDHEN and SYDVKM. Trimming cost V 5 bases and J 2 bases; bases outside gene matches: 6.

The chain uses TRBV7-2 and TRBJ2-7, with TRBD1 as a possible D gene (5 bases). The CDR3 loop spans 14 amino acids. The V gene's germline CDR1 is SGHTA and CDR2 FQGNSA. Trimming pared 3 bases from V and 6 bases from J, leaving 15 bases between. CDR3 DNA sequence: TGTGCCAGCAGCTTCGGCCCCTCTCAGGGCGAGCAGTACTTC. As protein: CASSFGPSQGEQYF. Looking up the rest from reference TRBV7-2 and TRBJ2-7 gives the full variable domain: GAGVSQSPSNKVTEKGKDVELRCDPISGHTALYWYRQSLGQGLEFLIYFQGNSAPDKSGLPSDRFSAERTGGSVSTLTIQRTQQEDSAVYLCASSFGPSQGEQYFGPGTRLTVT.

The chain employs TRBV29-1 and TRBJ2-1, with TRBD2 matching over 8 bases. CDR1 and CDR2 (germline): SQVTM, ANQGSEA. V shed 5 bases and J 7 bases; nucleotides not matched to a gene: 10. The CDR3 extends over 14 amino acids. CDR3 DNA sequence: TGCAGCGTTACTCGGGGGGGAGGTCTGAATGAGCAGTTCTTC. It translates to CSVTRGGGLNEQFF.

The chain couples TRBV6-4 to TRBJ2-7, with D maybe TRBD2 (6 bases). Germline V lookup: CDR1 MRHNA, CDR2 SNTAGT. The germline V and J ends were trimmed by 8 bases and 11 bases, with 22 bases remaining between them. This CDR3 contains 13 residues. CDR3 in DNA: TGTGCCAGCTCCCGGGGGAGACCAACTCCGGAGTACTTC. Its translation: CASSRGRPTPEYF.